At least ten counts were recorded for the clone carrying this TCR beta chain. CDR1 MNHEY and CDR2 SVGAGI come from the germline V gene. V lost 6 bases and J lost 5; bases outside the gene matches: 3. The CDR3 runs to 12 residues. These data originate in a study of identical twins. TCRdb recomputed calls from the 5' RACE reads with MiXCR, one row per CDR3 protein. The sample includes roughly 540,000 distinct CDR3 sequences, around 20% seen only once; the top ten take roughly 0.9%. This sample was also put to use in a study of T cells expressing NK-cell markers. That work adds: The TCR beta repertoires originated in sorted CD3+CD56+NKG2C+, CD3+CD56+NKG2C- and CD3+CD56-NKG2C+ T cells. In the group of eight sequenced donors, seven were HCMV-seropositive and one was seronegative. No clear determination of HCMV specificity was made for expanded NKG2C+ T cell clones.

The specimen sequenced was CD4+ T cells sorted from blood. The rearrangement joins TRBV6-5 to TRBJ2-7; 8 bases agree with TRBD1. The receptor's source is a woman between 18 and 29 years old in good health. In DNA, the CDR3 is TGTGCCAGCAGGGACAGGGTTCACGAGCAGTACTTC. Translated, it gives CASRDRVHEQYF.